This T cell receptor beta chain was recovered during a study of CD8 T cells in Susac syndrome (dated by TCRdb to between 2018 and 2020). For context, the study as a whole: The study used repertoire sequencing to test whether antigen drove CD8+ T cell activation and differentiation in Susac syndrome. General conclusions and limits of the study: The study acknowledged that relatively few individuals were included in the TCR sequencing and HLA analysis.

RNA was extracted using the RNeasy kit, and about 0.45 to 1 microgram was reverse transcribed with random hexamers. The immunoSEQ multiplex PCR assay, covering 54 Vbeta and 13 Jbeta segments, was used to amplify TCR beta CDR3 regions. PCR amplification bias was corrected using a synthetic template baseline for primer optimization and computational correction. As for the original processing: Reads were assigned to V, D and J genes according to IMGT and analyzed in immunoSEQ Analyzer, with only productive sequences retained. Clonality was calculated as one minus the Shannon entropy normalized by log2 of the number of productive unique sequences. Public and private clones were assessed among the 100 most prevalent clones of each patient and control. Clones were defined as Susac-specific when absent from the healthy and MS cohorts, from approximately 1,100 published viral clones and from other ImmuneACCESS disease sequences. TCRdb reworked the public reads: Q25 trimming with fastp, MiXCR clone assembly, productive beta chains retained. CDR3 protein duplicates are merged, each entry listing the most common genes and DNA. The authors' filters were not applied to this entry. The sample table contains roughly 170,000 distinct CDR3 sequences; only one count was recorded for about 94% of them. 0.09% to 0.1% of the sample comes from the top ten.

Turning to this clonotype: This receptor's antigen is unknown. Germline is not matched at one junction end, which may reflect a read error.

High-throughput TCR beta sequencing profiled peripheral blood CD8+ and CD4+ T cells from healthy donors, Susac syndrome patients and multiple sclerosis patients. Treatment-naive patients with stable or active relapsing-remitting disease fulfilling revised McDonald criteria were used as multiple sclerosis controls. Bulk CD8+ and CD4+ T cells were purified magnetically by negative isolation, whereas CD8+ TEMRA cells were enriched by FACS. Blood was drawn into EDTA tubes, processed within 24 hours, and PBMCs were isolated by density gradient centrifugation. PBMCs destined for TCR sequencing were cryopreserved in liquid nitrogen and later thawed in a 37 °C water bath. A purity of at least 90% was achieved for sorted or isolated CD4+, CD8+ and CD8+ TEMRA cells. CDR1 and CDR2 (MNHNY, SVGAGI) derive from the germline V gene (reference sequence). The CDR3 sequence holds 11 residues, the cysteine and phenylalanine included. This entry keeps only the CDR3 DNA: 33 bases, framed from base 1.

The chain uses TRBV6-6 and TRBJ1-5; there is no confident call for the D gene. The specimen was CD4+ T cells from PBMCs. The receptor's source is a human donor with multiple sclerosis. The nucleotides are TGTGCCAGCAGGTACTATGGGCCCCAGCATTTT. This encodes CASRYYGPQHF.